The T cell receptor beta chain under discussion was sequenced for a study of T cells in localized non-small cell lung cancer. Germline CDR1 reads SEHNR; CDR2 reads FQNEAQ (reference sequence). V was trimmed by 4 bases and J by 4 bases, leaving 5 bases between them. This CDR3 spans 11 amino acids. The table came from immunoSEQ multiplex PCR; TCRdb's copy has only in-frame clones and leaves some out. The sample includes about 74,000 clones, approximately 84% seen only once; the top ten take approximately 1.2%. Sample: peripheral blood, taken before any cancer treatment. The receptor was derived from a female donor at least 60 years old with stage I lung adenocarcinoma. This sequence joins TRBV7-9 and TRBJ2-7, with D unresolved. The CDR3 region is CASSSTYEQYF. CDR3 bases: TGTGCCAGCAGCTCAACTTACGAGCAGTACTTC.